These T cell receptor beta chains were read from a single sample in a study of cytomegalovirus exposure and HLA in healthy donors. Profiling relied on immunoSEQ multiplex PCR, and the TCRdb table lists in-frame clones only, not all of them. Among fewer than 200,000 clones listed, around nine tenths were seen once. The sequenced material came from PBMCs. The receptors were gathered from a man younger than 35 in good health and CMV-seropositive. The conserved cysteine and the conserved F or W are not part of the CDR3 here. Not all rows give a size; the values are once, few, many and, for expanded clones, a class.

TRBV2,TRBJ1-3,.,ASSDTVRGNTIY
TRBV9,TRBJ1-2,.,ASSDRTGAYGYT
TRBV6-1,TRBJ2-1,.,ASSEDRASGSGQF
TRBV2,TRBJ2-5,.,ASSGWVADQETQY
TRBV5-1,TRBJ2-7,few,ASSSSGRTPYEQY
TRBV28,TRBJ1-2,.,ASSFNRGLGGYT
TRBV5-1,TRBJ2-7,.,ASSLGKTSATYEQY
TRBV30,TRBJ2-4,.,AWSVSSGRGNIQY
TRBV20-1,TRBJ2-1,once,SAFQYNEQF
TRBV11-1,TRBJ2-3,.,ASSLGLAADTQY
TRBV30,TRBJ1-3,once,AWSGKAGTGSGNTIY
TRBV11-2,TRBJ2-6,.,ASSTLHRGPGANVLT
TRBV4-2,TRBJ2-6,.,ASSQEEGFILSSGANVLT
TRBV28,TRBJ2-1,.,ASTTGTTYNEQF
TRBV5-1,TRBJ2-3,.,ASSSLKPGQGASTDTQY
TRBV29-1,TRBJ2-5,.,SSVLETQY
TRBV7-6,TRBJ2-1,.,ASSPSTSGTSYNEQF
TRBV14,TRBJ1-4,.,ASSDMGRVDEKLF
TRBV2,TRBJ1-2,.,ASSDLREGGYT
TRBV7-9,TRBJ2-7,.,ASSFGPQSYEQY
TRBV2,TRBJ2-7,few,ASSVLGNEQY
TRBV28,TRBJ2-1,.,ASSSMRWDSTSSYNEQF
TRBV5-8,TRBJ2-7,.,ASSLGTGNPYEQY
TRBV9,TRBJ2-3,.,ASSGTLLLEREATDTQY
TRBV5-1,TRBJ1-2,.,ASSSRTGEDGYT
TRBV7-6,TRBJ1-2,.,ASSLGRDSYYGYT
TRBV28,TRBJ1-2,.,ASSFFREGDGYT
TRBV9,TRBJ1-1,.,ASSVGVSNTEAF
TRBV29-1,TRBJ2-1,.,SVRWGSEQF
TRBV28,TRBJ1-1,few,ASRGTAGGTEAF
TRBV28,TRBJ1-5,.,ASSSGQGAYSNQPQH
TRBV2,TRBJ2-7,.,ASSDDRVSSYEQY
TRBV11-2,TRBJ2-7,.,ASSLTGISYEQY
TRBV7-9,TRBJ1-2,.,ASSLVEVPYGYT
TRBV6-5,TRBJ1-5,.,ASKPDRGSQPQH
TRBV4-2,TRBJ1-5,.,ASSQDPAGSGNQPQH
TRBV11-3,TRBJ2-2,.,ASSSRGTLNTGELF
TRBV6-1,TRBJ2-1,.,ASSERDRGEQF
TRBV6-5,TRBJ2-1,.,ASSYGGTGDSGEQF
TRBV15,TRBJ2-7,.,ATSKDLTGPNEQY
TRBV19,TRBJ2-6,.,ASSAQGRGANVLT
TRBV19,TRBJ1-4,.,ASRVGSTNEKLF
TRBV7-8,TRBJ2-7,few,ASSPSYEQY